Each of the 17 T cell receptor beta chains below was sequenced from the same sample in a study of blood T cell repertoires in COVID-19. Libraries were prepared by immunoSEQ multiplex PCR; TCRdb keeps only in-frame clonotypes and omits some of them. The sample gives about 170,000 clones, around four fifths of which show up once; around 4.3% is in the top ten. Material: PBMCs or T cells enriched from blood (not recorded which). The source of these receptors is a woman between 45 and 65 years old who had recovered from COVID-19.

The chain couples TRBV5-1 to TRBJ1-3; 7 bases align to TRBD1. V shed 0 bases and J 4 bases; nucleotides not matched to a gene: 4. Per germline, CDR1 SGHRS and CDR2 YFSETQ. The CDR3 is 15 residues long. CDR3 in amino acids: CASSLEGQRGNTIYF. CDR3 sequence (DNA): TGCGCCAGCAGCTTGGAGGGACAGCGAGGAAACACCATATATTTT.

The gene calls are TRBV27 and TRBJ1-1; tentative D call: TRBD1 (6 bases). The CDR3 runs 16 residues. Germline values: CDR1 MNHEY, CDR2 SMNVEV (reference sequence). Trimming removed 3 bases at V and 1 base at J, with 15 bases between. This CDR3 is CASSLLRTVQNTEAFF. CDR3 nucleotide sequence: TGTGCCAGCAGTTTGCTCCGGACAGTCCAGAACACTGAAGCTTTCTTT.

The chain links TRBV7-2 to TRBJ2-3; 10 nucleotides line up with TRBD1. V shed 5 bases and J 6 bases; nucleotides not matched to a gene: 5. The CDR3 loop spans 14 amino acids. In germline, CDR1 is SGHTA, CDR2 FQGNSA. CDR3 DNA: TGTGCCAGCAGCCACCGGGACAGGGGTGATACGCAGTATTTT. This sequence encodes CASSHRDRGDTQYF.

The J gene is TRBJ2-5, the V gene TRBV28, with D hard to call. Trimming removed 7 bases at V and 6 bases at J, with 18 bases between. The CDR3 runs to 14 residues. The germline V gene encodes CDR1 MDHEN and CDR2 SYDVKM. In nucleotides, the CDR3 is TGTGCCAGCACCCCACCAGGCCAACTGAAGACCCAGTACTTC. Its translation: CASTPPGQLKTQYF.

The chain joins TRBV10-2 to TRBJ2-3; 12 bases match TRBD2. Trimming cost V 6 bases and J 5 bases; bases outside gene matches: 3. The CDR3 has 14 residues. Germline V gene data show CDR1 as WSHSY and CDR2 as SAAADI. The CDR3 is CASRPGLAGDTQYF. CDR3 sequence (DNA): TGCGCCAGCAGGCCGGGACTAGCGGGAGATACGCAGTATTTT.

This chain connects TRBV28 to TRBJ1-2; 7 bases agree with TRBD1. The CDR3 extends over 14 amino acids. Per germline, CDR1 MDHEN and CDR2 SYDVKM. The junction had 7 bases not matched to a gene; V was cut back by 7 bases and J by 2 bases. The DNA for the CDR3 is TGTGCCAGCACCCCGGGACAGAGGAACTATGGCTACACCTTC. Encoded protein: CASTPGQRNYGYTF.

This clone was recorded only once. The chain is built from TRBV6-1 and TRBJ1-2, with 9 bases aligning to TRBD1. V lost 7 bases to trimming and J lost 6 bases; unmatched junction nucleotides: 24. CDR1 and CDR2 (germline): MNHNS, SASEGT. The CDR3 runs to 19 residues. The CDR3 DNA is TGTGCCAGCAATGAGGGGAACCGGGACAGGGTCTTCCCCTATCATGGCTACACCTTC. Protein product: CASNEGNRDRVFPYHGYTF.

The V and J genes are TRBV18 and TRBJ1-1, with D tentatively TRBD1 (5 bases). The CDR3 length is 13 residues. Looked up from germline, CDR1 is KGHSH and CDR2 is LQKENI. The V end was cut by 4 bases, the J end by 10 bases, with 16 bases between. CDR3 loop: CASSLQESRGAFF. The CDR3 DNA sequence: TGTGCCAGCTCACTCCAAGAATCAAGGGGAGCTTTCTTT. The full variable domain, in which reference TRBV18 and TRBJ1-1 provide the parts outside the CDR3, is NAGVMQNPRHLVRRRGQEARLRCSPMKGHSHVYWYRQLPEEGLKFMVYLQKENIIDESGMPKERFSAEFPKEGPSILRIQQVVRGDSAAYFCASSLQESRGAFFGQGTRLTVV.

The J gene is TRBJ1-2, the V gene TRBV3-1 (or the pseudogene TRBV3-2); maybe TRBD1 (6 bases). Germline V gene sequence: CDR1 LGHDT, CDR2 YNNKEL (reference sequence). CDR3 size: 14 residues. V was cut by 1 base and J by 4 bases, with 10 bases left in between. Here the CDR3 DNA reads TGTGCCAGCAGCCAAGGGGGGGGCGCCTATGGCTACACCTTC. Translation: CASSQGGGAYGYTF.

This clone was counted a single time. J is TRBJ1-2 and V is TRBV5-1; a possible D gene is TRBD1 (5 bases). The CDR3 loop spans 15 amino acids. Trimming removed 4 bases at V and 7 bases at J, with 20 bases between. CDR1 is SGHRS, CDR2 YFSETQ, per germline. The CDR3 spells CASSPMGGSDSGYTF. CDR3 DNA sequence: TGCGCCAGCAGCCCCATGGGGGGTTCCGACTCTGGCTACACCTTC.

Only a few counts were recorded for this clone. J is TRBJ2-5 and V is TRBV5-1; perhaps TRBD2 as D (6 bases). Germline loops: CDR1 SGHRS, CDR2 YFSETQ. The CDR3 totals 15 residues. Trimming stripped 6 bases from V and 2 bases from J, with 17 bases between. This CDR3 is CASTPGGGTQETQYF. The CDR3 DNA follows: TGCGCCAGCACCCCGGGTGGGGGGACGCAAGAGACCCAGTACTTC. Drawing the rest from reference TRBV5-1 and TRBJ2-5, the complete variable domain is KAGVTQTPRYLIKTRGQQVTLSCSPISGHRSVSWYQQTPGQGLQFLFEYFSETQRNKGNFPGRFSGRQFSNSRSEMNVSTLELGDSALYLCASTPGGGTQETQYFGPGTRLLVL.

This chain joins TRBV7-6 and TRBJ1-1, with D maybe TRBD1 (5 bases). CDR1 SGHVS and CDR2 FNYEAQ come from the germline V gene. V was shortened by 2 bases and J by 6 bases, with 25 bases between the two germline ends. This CDR3 spans 18 amino acids. The chain's CDR3 is CASSLWASPTGDRAEAFF. DNA of the CDR3: TGTGCCAGCAGCTTATGGGCCTCCCCCACGGGGGATAGGGCTGAAGCTTTCTTT.

The genes are TRBV28 and TRBJ1-5; 7 bases map to TRBD1. With V trimmed by 6 bases and J by 4 bases, 3 bases remained unmatched. CDR3 length: 13 residues. Germline CDR1 MDHEN, CDR2 SYDVKM. The CDR3 spells CASRLTGNQPQHF. CDR3 DNA: TGTGCCAGCAGGTTGACAGGGAATCAGCCCCAGCATTTT.

The chain links TRBV29-1 to TRBJ1-1, with TRBD1 as a possible D gene (5 bases). Germline V gives CDR1 SQVTM, CDR2 ANQGSEA. Trimming took 7 bases from V and 0 from J, leaving 9 bases between them. The length of the CDR3 is 12 residues. The CDR3 protein is CSAGGVNTEAFF. The CDR3 DNA follows: TGCAGCGCCGGGGGGGTGAACACTGAAGCTTTCTTT.

This chain links TRBV5-1 with TRBJ1-4, with TRBD1 identical over 8 bases. The germline CDR1 and CDR2 sequences are SGHRS and YFSETQ. The length of the CDR3 is 15 residues. V trimming: 2 bases; J trimming: 8 bases; junction bases outside the gene matches: 8. CDR3 nucleotides: TGCGCCAGCAGCTTCCAGGGGGCCCGATCGGAAAAACTGTTTTTT. Translation: CASSFQGARSEKLFF.

Only a few counts were recorded for this clone. J is TRBJ1-1 and V is TRBV19; D is possibly TRBD1 (6 bases). The V end was cut by 4 bases, the J end by 5 bases, with 20 bases between. The CDR3 spans 16 residues. Germline V gives CDR1 LNHDA, CDR2 SQIVND (reference sequence). The CDR3 loop reads CASSKGQPAIGTEAFF. DNA of the CDR3: TGTGCCAGTAGTAAAGGACAGCCCGCCATTGGGACTGAAGCTTTCTTT.

V gene TRBV9 combines with J gene TRBJ2-3; D gene unclear. This CDR3 is built from 13 residues. Germline CDR1 SGDLS, CDR2 YYNGEE. Between the trimmed V and J ends, which lost 0 bases and 5 bases, there was a span of 7 bases. The CDR3 loop is CASSVGVKDTQYF. Here the CDR3 DNA reads TGTGCCAGCAGCGTAGGAGTAAAAGATACGCAGTATTTT.